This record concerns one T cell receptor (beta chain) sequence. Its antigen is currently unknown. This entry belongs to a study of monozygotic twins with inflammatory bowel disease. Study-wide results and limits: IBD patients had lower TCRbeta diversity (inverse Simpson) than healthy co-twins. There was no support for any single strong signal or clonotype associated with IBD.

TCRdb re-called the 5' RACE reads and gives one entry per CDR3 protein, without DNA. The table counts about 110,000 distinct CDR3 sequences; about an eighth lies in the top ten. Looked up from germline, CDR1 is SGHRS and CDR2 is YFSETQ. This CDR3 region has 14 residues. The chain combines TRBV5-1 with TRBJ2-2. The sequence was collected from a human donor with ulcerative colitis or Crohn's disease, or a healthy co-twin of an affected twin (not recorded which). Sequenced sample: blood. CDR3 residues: CASSLAERTGELFF.